These 5 T cell receptor beta chains were sequenced from one sample in a study of cytomegalovirus exposure and HLA in healthy donors. 60 Vbeta and 13 Jbeta primers were used in PCR. Clones were read by immunoSEQ multiplex PCR, and TCRdb kept only the in-frame ones, dropping some. Altogether 200,000 or so clones are present, more than 65% being singletons, with the ten largest covering approximately 6%. The specimen was PBMCs. The receptors come from a woman aged 25 to 39 in good health and CMV-seropositive.

This clone was observed a single time. This chain connects TRBV28 to TRBJ1-1, with D maybe TRBD1 (6 bases). Trimming pared 2 bases from V and 4 bases from J, leaving 17 bases between. This CDR3 contains 16 residues. Germline V gives CDR1 MDHEN, CDR2 SYDVKM. CDR3 nucleotide sequence: TGTGCCAGCAGTTTAAGGACAGCCCCTCGGGGCACTGAAGCTTTCTTT. Protein sequence: CASSLRTAPRGTEAFF.

V usage is TRBV9 and J usage is TRBJ2-1; TRBD2 matches at 7 bases. Germline V gene lookup returns CDR1 SGDLS and CDR2 YYNGEE. The CDR3 runs to 13 residues. V gave up 4 bases and J gave up 6 bases; unmatched junction bases: 4. CDR3 coding DNA: TGTGCCAGCAGCTCGACTAGCAGCAATGAGCAGTTCTTC. It is translated as CASSSTSSNEQFF.

J is TRBJ2-7 and V is TRBV13; TRBD1 matches at 9 bases. The CDR3 is 16 amino acids. In germline, CDR1 is PRHDT, CDR2 FYEKMQ (reference sequence). Losses at the gene ends were 5 bases for V and 3 bases for J; bases not matched to a gene: 11. The CDR3 here is CASSPESGQGNYEQYF. The CDR3 DNA is TGTGCCAGCAGCCCCGAATCGGGACAGGGTAACTACGAGCAGTACTTC.

The chain combines TRBV9 with TRBJ2-1; a possible D gene is TRBD2 (5 bases). The CDR3 totals 13 residues. Trimming removed 3 bases from V and 12 bases from J, with 16 bases in between. Per the germline V gene, CDR1 is SGDLS and CDR2 is YYNGEE. The CDR3 nucleotides read TGTGCCAGCAGCGAGGGTAGCGCTCTGGGGCAGTTCTTC. As protein: CASSEGSALGQFF. The whole variable domain, remainder taken from reference TRBV9 and TRBJ2-1, is DSGVTQTPKHLITATGQRVTLRCSPRSGDLSVYWYQQSLDQGLQFLIQYYNGEERAKGNILERFSAQQFPDLHSELNLSSLELGDSALYFCASSEGSALGQFFGPGTRLTVL.

This clone was seen just once. The chain's CDR3 is CASSVGLNQPQHF. In nucleotides, the CDR3 is TGCGCCAGCAGTGTGGGCCTCAATCAGCCCCAGCATTTT. The chain recombines TRBV10-1 with TRBJ1-5, with unresolved D. In germline, CDR1 is WNHNN, CDR2 SYGVQD (reference sequence). The CDR3 has 13 amino acids. The V and J ends lost 4 bases and 3 bases respectively, with 7 bases between them.